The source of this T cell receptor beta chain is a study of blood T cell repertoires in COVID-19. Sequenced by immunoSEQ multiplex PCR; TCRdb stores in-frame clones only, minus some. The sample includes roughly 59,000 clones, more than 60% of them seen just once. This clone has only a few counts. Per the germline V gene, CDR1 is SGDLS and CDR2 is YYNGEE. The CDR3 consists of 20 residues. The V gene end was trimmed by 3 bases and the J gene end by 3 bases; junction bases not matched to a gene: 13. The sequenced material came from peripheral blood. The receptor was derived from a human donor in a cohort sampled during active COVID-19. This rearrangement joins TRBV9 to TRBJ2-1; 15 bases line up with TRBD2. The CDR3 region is CASSGRTSGRAQESYNEQFF. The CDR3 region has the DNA TGTGCCAGCAGCGGAAGGACTAGCGGGAGGGCCCAGGAGAGCTACAATGAGCAGTTCTTC.